One TCR beta chain is described in this entry. What antigen it recognizes has not been identified. Per-nucleotide qualities are absent, and no much larger clonotype sits a single base away. From V the trimming removes 4 bases and from J it removes 2 bases, while the gene matches leave 5 bases of the junction unaccounted for. The CDR3 covers 15 residues, taking in both the cysteine and the phenylalanine. The retained sequence is limited to the CDR3, 45 bases, with the frame set at the first base. Based on the germline V gene, the CDR1 and CDR2 sequences are SGHRS and YFSETQ. This entry is derived from a study of blood T cell repertoires in COVID-19 (dated by TCRdb to the early 2020s). The study in broad terms: The collaborator samples originated in the United States, Italy and Spain and spanned the acute and convalescent phases of COVID-19. The material from the prospective study consisted of cDNA or gDNA derived from T cells, B-cell-depleted T cells, or PBMCs. The dataset comprised deeply sampled blood TCRbeta repertoires from subjects exposed to, actively infected with, or recovered from COVID-19. The repertoires were released in a freely available public database intended as a resource for research on the immune response to SARS-CoV-2. Samples were obtained from the ongoing ImmuneRACE study (first 160 participants) and from about 1,300 subjects provided by 6 global collaborators. A de-identified subject ID, COVID-19 status, age in years and sex were almost always included in the sample metadata. HLA class I and class II types, where available, came from metadata supplied by the sample provider rather than from assay-based typing. What the work shows at the level of the full study, not this receptor alone: Clinical and demographic metadata were provided uncurated, with the amount varying by source and participant.

The collaborating institutions used their own protocols to collect whole blood in K2EDTA tubes. Collaborator samples were shipped for TCRbeta analysis as frozen whole blood, isolated PBMCs, or DNA extracted from either sample type. TCRbeta CDR3 regions were amplified from genomic DNA using the immunoSEQ Assay, a bias-controlled multiplex PCR. The authors' pipeline ran thus. Within the assay, amplification of reference gene primers was used to estimate how many nucleated cells each sample contained. To quantify the absolute abundance of each unique TCRbeta CDR3 rearrangement, sequence reads were collapsed and filtered. For each sample, productive Simpson clonality was calculated by taking the square root of Simpson's diversity index across productive rearrangements. TCRdb mirrors the immuneACCESS table, restricted to in-frame sequences. Some clones are absent from its copies; in checked studies, under half trace to an unresolved V gene, and the reason for the others is unknown. V and J calls and clone size follow that table, whereas D and trimming were derived from the DNA. The sample records 30,000 to 40,000 clones, roughly nine tenths of which are singletons. In total, the top ten clones hold 5% to 7% of the sample.

The chain is made from TRBV5-1 and TRBJ1-1, and 10 junctional nucleotides match TRBD1. The TCR sequence derives from a human donor in a cohort sampled during active COVID-19. The source material was peripheral blood. In nucleotides, the sequence is TGCGCCAGCAGCGGACAGGGGGGCGGTAACACTGAAGCTTTCTTT. It codes for CASSGQGGGNTEAFF. This CDR3, with the reference TRBV5-1 and TRBJ1-1 proteins standing in past its ends, gives the full variable domain KAGVTQTPRYLIKTRGQQVTLSCSPISGHRSVSWYQQTPGQGLQFLFEYFSETQRNKGNFPGRFSGRQFSNSRSEMNVSTLELGDSALYLCASSGQGGGNTEAFFGQGTRLTVV.